The 5 T cell receptor beta chains listed next were all sequenced from one sample in a study of blood T cell repertoires in COVID-19. The table came from immunoSEQ multiplex PCR; TCRdb's copy has only in-frame clones and leaves some out. The data contain tens of thousands of clones, around 91% of them singletons. What was sequenced was peripheral blood. The origin of the receptors is a man over 45 with active COVID-19.

The chain employs TRBV14 and TRBJ1-1, with a weak D call TRBD1 (5 bases). Germline V lookup: CDR1 SGHDN, CDR2 FVKESK. This CDR3 is built from 13 residues. V lost 7 bases and J lost 2, with 11 bases in between. The CDR3 loop is CASTFQGNTEAFF. CDR3 nucleotides: TGTGCCAGCACCTTTCAGGGAAACACTGAAGCTTTCTTT.

The chain uses TRBV7-2 and TRBJ1-2; the D gene is possibly TRBD1 (5 bases). Germline V gene data show CDR1 as SGHTA and CDR2 as FQGNSA. V lost 1 base to trimming and J lost 4 bases, with 10 bases between them. The CDR3 contains 14 residues. The DNA for the CDR3 is TGTGCCAGCAGCTTAGTCGGGGGGAGCTATGGCTACACCTTC. Amino acid sequence: CASSLVGGSYGYTF.

The chain employs TRBV25-1 and TRBJ1-5; TRBD1 aligns across 9 bases. Germline CDR1 reads MGHDK; CDR2 reads SYGVNS. The CDR3 length is 13 residues. V lost 8 bases and J lost 4; bases outside the gene matches: 3. The CDR3, as DNA: TGTGCCAGCGCGGACAGGGGTAATCAGCCCCAGCATTTT. It codes for CASADRGNQPQHF.

The rearrangement joins TRBV28 to TRBJ2-2; 8 positions agree with TRBD1. The germline V gene encodes CDR1 MDHEN and CDR2 SYDVKM. The CDR3 runs to 16 residues. J was trimmed by 6 bases and V by 4 bases; bases with no gene match: 10. This chain's CDR3 is CASSSVGQGSPGELFF. CDR3 in DNA: TGTGCCAGCAGTTCAGTTGGACAGGGATCTCCCGGGGAGCTGTTTTTT.

This chain joins TRBV3-1 (or the pseudogene TRBV3-2) and TRBJ1-6; 8 bases are a match to TRBD1. There are 15 residues in the CDR3. Germline V lookup: CDR1 LGHDT, CDR2 YNNKEL (reference sequence). V was clipped by 1 base and J by 7 bases; unmatched bases: 3. The CDR3, as DNA: TGTGCCAGCAGCCAAGTGGGACAGGACAATTCACCCCTCCACTTT. Its protein product is CASSQVGQDNSPLHF.